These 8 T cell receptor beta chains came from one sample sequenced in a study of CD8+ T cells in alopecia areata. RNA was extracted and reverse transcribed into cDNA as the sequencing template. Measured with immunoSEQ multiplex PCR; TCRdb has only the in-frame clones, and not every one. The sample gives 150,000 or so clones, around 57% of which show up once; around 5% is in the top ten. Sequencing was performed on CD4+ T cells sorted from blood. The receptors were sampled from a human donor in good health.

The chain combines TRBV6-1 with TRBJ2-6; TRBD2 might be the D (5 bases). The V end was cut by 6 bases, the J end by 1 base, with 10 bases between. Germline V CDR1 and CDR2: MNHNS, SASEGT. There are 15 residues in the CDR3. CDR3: CASSLTGSGANVLTF. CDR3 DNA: TGTGCCAGCAGCCTGACGGGATCTGGGGCCAACGTCCTGACTTTC.

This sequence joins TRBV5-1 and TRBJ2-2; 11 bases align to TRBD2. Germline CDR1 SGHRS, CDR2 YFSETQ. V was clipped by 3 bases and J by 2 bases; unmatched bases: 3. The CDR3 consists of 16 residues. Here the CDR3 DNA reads TGCGCCAGCAGCTCGCGACTAGCGGGAAACACCGGGGAGCTGTTTTTT. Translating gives CASSSRLAGNTGELFF.

Here the CDR3 reads CASSSPGRVGLGQPQHF. DNA for the CDR3: TGTGCCAGCAGCTCCCCCGGGAGGGTAGGGCTTGGGCAGCCCCAGCATTTT. The chain combines TRBV7-8 with TRBJ1-5; D gene uncertain. The germline V gene encodes CDR1 SGHVS and CDR2 FQNEAQ. CDR3 size: 17 residues. The V gene lost 4 bases and the J gene lost 7 bases, with 23 bases spanning the gap.

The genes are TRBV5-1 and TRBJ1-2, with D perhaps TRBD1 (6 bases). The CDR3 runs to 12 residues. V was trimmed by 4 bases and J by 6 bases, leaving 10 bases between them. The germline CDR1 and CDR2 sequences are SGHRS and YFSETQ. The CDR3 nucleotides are TGCGCCAGCAGCGCACAGGGTGATGGCTACACCTTC. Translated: CASSAQGDGYTF.

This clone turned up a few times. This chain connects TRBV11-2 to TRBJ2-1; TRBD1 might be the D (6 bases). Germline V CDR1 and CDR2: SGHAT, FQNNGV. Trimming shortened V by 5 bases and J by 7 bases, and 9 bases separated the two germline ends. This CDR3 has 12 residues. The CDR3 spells CASSTQGNEQFF. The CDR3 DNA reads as TGTGCCAGCAGCACACAGGGAAATGAGCAGTTCTTC.

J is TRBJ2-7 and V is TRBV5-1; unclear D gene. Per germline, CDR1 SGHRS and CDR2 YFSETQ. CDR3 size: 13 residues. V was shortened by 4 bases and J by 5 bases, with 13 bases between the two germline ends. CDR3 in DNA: TGCGCCAGCAGCGGGGTAAGGATTGACGAGCAGTACTTC. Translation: CASSGVRIDEQYF.

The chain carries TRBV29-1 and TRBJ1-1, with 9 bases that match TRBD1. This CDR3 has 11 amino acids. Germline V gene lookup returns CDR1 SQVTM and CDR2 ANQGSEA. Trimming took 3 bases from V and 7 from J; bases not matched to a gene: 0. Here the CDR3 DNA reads TGCAGCGTTGAGACAGGGGGTGAAGCTTTCTTT. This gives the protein CSVETGGEAFF. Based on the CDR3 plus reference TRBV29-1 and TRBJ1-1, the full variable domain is SAVISQKPSRDICQRGTSLTIQCQVDSQVTMMFWYRQQPGQSLTLIATANQGSEATYESGFVIDKFPISRPNLTFSTLTVSNMSPEDSSIYLCSVETGGEAFFGQGTRLTVV.

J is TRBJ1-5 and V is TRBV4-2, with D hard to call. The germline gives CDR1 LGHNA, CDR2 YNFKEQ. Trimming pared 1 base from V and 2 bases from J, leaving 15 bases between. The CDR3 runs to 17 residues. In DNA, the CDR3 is TGTGCCAGCAGCCAAGCCTGGCCCGGGAATGGCAATCAGCCCCAGCATTTT. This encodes CASSQAWPGNGNQPQHF.